Many counts were recorded for the clone carrying this TCR beta chain. Antigen unknown. This sample is drawn from a study of T cells in Graves' hyperthyroidism and ophthalmopathy. Overall study findings and caveats: Classification by a 13 V-J model distinguished ophthalmopathy from stable hyperthyroidism. In validation, the model predicted ophthalmopathy. These predictions came a median roughly 6 months before onset. Researchers found most expanded thyroid clonotypes above 0.001 in blood as well.

The CDR3 loop spans 13 amino acids. V was pared by 4 bases and J by 3 bases, with 10 bases between. Germline lookup yields CDR1 SEHNR and CDR2 FQNEAQ (reference sequence). Clinical symptoms, serum thyroxine and TRAb, thyroid ultrasound and orbital computed tomography were used for the diagnoses. RNA transcripts provided the source from which TCR beta CDR3 regions were amplified. TCR CDR3 underwent first-round RT-PCR with the HTBI primer set. TCRdb reanalysed the multiplex PCR reads using MiXCR and keeps one entry per CDR3 protein. The table lists about 500,000 distinct CDR3 sequences, about a sixth of them singletons.

The origin of this receptor is a woman younger than 35 with Graves' ophthalmopathy. The sequenced material came from blood. The V call is TRBV7-9, the J call TRBJ2-7; D assignment may be TRBD1 or TRBD2 (5 bases each). CDR3 sequence reads: CASSYPGGYEQYF. CDR3 sequence (DNA): TGTGCCAGCAGCTACCCTGGGGGCTACGAGCAGTACTTC.